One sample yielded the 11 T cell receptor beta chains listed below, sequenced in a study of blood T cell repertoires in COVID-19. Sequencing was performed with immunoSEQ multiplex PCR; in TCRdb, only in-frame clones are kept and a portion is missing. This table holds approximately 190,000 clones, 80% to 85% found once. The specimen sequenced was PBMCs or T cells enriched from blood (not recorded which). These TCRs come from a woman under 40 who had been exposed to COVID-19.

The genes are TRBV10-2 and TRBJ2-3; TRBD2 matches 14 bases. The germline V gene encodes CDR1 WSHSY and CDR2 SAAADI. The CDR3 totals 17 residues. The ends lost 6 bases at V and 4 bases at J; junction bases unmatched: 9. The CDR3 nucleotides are TGCGCCAGCAGGGGGACTAGCGGGGGTCTCAGCCCAGATACGCAGTATTTT. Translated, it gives CASRGTSGGLSPDTQYF.

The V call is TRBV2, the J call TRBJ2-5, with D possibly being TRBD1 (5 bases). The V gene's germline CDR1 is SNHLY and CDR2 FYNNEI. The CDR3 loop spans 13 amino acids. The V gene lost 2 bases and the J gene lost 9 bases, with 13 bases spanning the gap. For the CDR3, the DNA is TGTGCCAGCAGTGAAAATTCAGGGTCCGCCCAGTACTTC. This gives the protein CASSENSGSAQYF.

The CDR3 DNA follows: TGTGCCAGCAGCCCCAGGGGATCCGATTCACCCCTCCACTTT. Its translation is CASSPRGSDSPLHF. J is TRBJ1-6 and V is TRBV6-2 or TRBV6-3; D perhaps matches TRBD1 (6 bases). This CDR3 contains 14 residues. The V end was cut by 6 bases, the J end by 8 bases, with 14 bases between. Looked up from germline, CDR1 is MNHEY and CDR2 is SVGEGT.

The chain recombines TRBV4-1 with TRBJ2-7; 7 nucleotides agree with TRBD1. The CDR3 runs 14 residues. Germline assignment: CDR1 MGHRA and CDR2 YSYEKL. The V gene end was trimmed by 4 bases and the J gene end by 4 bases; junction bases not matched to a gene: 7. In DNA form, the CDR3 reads TGCGCCAGCAGCCTCCCTGGACAGGAATACGAGCAGTACTTC. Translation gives CASSLPGQEYEQYF.

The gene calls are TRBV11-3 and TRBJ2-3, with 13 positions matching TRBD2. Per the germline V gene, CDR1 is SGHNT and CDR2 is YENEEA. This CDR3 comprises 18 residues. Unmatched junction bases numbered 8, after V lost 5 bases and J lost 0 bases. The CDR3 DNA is TGTGCCAGCAGCCGGGGGACTAGCGGGGATGTTAGCACAGATACGCAGTATTTT. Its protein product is CASSRGTSGDVSTDTQYF.

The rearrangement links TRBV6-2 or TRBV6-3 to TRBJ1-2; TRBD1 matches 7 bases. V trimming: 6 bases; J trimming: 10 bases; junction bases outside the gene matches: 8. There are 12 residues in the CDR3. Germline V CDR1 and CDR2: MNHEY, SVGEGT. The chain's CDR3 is CASSLPGQLYTF. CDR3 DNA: TGTGCCAGCAGCCTACCGGGACAGCTCTACACCTTC.

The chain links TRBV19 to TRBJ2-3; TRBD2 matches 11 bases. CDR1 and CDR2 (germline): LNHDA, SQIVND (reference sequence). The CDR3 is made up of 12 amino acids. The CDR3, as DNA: TGTGCTAGCGGGGGGGCTTCAGATACGCAGTATTTT. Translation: CASGGASDTQYF.

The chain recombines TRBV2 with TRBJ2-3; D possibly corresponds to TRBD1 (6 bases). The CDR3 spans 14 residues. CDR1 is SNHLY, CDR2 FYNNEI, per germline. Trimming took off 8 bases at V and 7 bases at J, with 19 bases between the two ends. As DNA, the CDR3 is TGTGCCAGCGAACAGGGCCAAGATGCCAATACGCAGTATTTT. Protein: CASEQGQDANTQYF. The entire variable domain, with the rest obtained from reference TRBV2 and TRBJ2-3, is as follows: EPEVTQTPSHQVTQMGQEVILRCVPISNHLYFYWYRQILGQKVEFLVSFYNNEISEKSEIFDDQFSVERPDGSNFTLKIRSTKLEDSAMYFCASEQGQDANTQYFGPGTRLTVL.

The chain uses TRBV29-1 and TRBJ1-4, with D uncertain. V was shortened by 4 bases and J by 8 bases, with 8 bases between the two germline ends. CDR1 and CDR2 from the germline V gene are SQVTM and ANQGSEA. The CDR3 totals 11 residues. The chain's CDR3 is CSVALMEKLFF. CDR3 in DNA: TGCAGCGTTGCGCTAATGGAAAAACTGTTTTTT.

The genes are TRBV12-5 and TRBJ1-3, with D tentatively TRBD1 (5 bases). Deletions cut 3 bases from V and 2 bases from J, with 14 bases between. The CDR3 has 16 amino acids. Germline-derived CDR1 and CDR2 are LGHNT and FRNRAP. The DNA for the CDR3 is TGTGCTAGTGGTTTTGCCCTTGCGGGGGCTGGAAACACCATATATTTT. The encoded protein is CASGFALAGAGNTIYF.

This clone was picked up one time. As DNA, the CDR3 is TGCGCCAGCAGTGGACAGGGCTCCTACGAGCAGTACTTC. Residues: CASSGQGSYEQYF. V and J are TRBV10-1 and TRBJ2-7; TRBD1 aligns across 7 bases. V was pared by 4 bases and J by 0 bases, with 0 bases of the junction left unmatched. CDR3 length: 13 amino acids. Per germline, CDR1 WNHNN and CDR2 SYGVQD (reference sequence).